This T cell receptor beta chain was identified during a study of T-cell memory formation after mild COVID-19. General observations from the study: CD4/CD8 balance held among clones contracting day 15 to 85, and later expanders leaned CD4+. For second-wave clones that peaked at day 37, SARS-CoV-2 specificity went unverified. For contracting clones, CD4+ ones sat mainly in CM and EM, CD8+ in EMRA.

V lost 4 bases to trimming and J lost 0 bases, with 13 bases between them. Germline loops: CDR1 PRHDT, CDR2 FYEKMQ (reference sequence). The CDR3 consists of 16 residues. The TCR alpha and TCR beta cDNA libraries, bearing sample barcodes and UMIs, were generated by 5'RACE using constant-segment primers. MiXCR, run by TCRdb on the 5' RACE reads, gives a single entry per CDR3 protein. The sample has about 110,000 distinct CDR3 sequences, around an eighth seen once; the top ten hold 35% to 40%. Comment on this clonotype: What it binds is unknown.

The TCR sequence derives from a man aged 18 to 35 who had mild COVID-19 (a few samples of this study predate the infection). Cell type and time point are not known. The rearrangement links TRBV13 to TRBJ1-3; D not certain. Sequenced: PBMCs or a T cell subset sorted from them (not recorded which). CDR3 sequence: CASSSPVAVSGNTIYF. CDR3 in DNA: TGTGCCAGCAGCTCCCCGGTGGCGGTCTCTGGAAACACCATATATTTT.